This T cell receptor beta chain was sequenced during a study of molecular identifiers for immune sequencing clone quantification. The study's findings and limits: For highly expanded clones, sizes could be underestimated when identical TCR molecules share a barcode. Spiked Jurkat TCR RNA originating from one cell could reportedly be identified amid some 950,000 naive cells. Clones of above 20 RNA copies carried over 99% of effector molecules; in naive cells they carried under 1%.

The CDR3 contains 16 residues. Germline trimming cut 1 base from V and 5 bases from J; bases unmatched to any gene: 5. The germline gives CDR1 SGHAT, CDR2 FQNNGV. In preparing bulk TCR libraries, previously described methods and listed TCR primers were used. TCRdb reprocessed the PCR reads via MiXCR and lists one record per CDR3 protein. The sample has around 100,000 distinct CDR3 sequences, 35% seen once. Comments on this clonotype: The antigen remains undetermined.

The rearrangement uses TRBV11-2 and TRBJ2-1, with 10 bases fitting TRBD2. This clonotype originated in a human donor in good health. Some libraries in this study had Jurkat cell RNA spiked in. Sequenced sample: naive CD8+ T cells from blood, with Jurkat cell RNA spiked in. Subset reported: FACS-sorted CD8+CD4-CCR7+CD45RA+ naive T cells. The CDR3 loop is CASSLAPSGSHNEQFF. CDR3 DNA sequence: TGTGCCAGCAGCTTAGCGCCTAGCGGGAGCCACAATGAGCAGTTCTTC.